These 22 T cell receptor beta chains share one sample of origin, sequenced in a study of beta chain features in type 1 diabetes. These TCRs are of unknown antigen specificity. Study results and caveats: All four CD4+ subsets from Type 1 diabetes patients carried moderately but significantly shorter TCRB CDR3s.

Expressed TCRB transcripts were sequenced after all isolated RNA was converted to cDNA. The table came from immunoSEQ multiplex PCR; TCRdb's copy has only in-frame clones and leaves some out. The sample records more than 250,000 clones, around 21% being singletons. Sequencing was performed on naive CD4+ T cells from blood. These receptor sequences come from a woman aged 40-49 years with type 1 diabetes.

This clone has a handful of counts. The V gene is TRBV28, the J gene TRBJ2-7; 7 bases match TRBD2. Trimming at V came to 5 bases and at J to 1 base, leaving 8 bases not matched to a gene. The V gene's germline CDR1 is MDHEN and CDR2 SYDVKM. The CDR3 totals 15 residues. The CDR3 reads CASSTPGGVSYEQYF. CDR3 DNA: TGTGCCAGCAGTACCCCGGGGGGTGTATCCTACGAGCAGTACTTC.

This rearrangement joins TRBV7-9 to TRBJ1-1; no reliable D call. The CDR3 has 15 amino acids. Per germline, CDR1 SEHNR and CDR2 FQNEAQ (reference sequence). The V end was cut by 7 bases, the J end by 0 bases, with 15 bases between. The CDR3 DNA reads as TGTGCCAGCACCCTAGGTCCTACTTTGAACACTGAAGCTTTCTTT. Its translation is CASTLGPTLNTEAFF. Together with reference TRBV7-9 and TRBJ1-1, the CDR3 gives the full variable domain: DTGVSQNPRHKITKRGQNVTFRCDPISEHNRLYWYRQTLGQGPEFLTYFQNEAQLEKSRLLSDRFSAERPKGSFSTLEIQRTEQGDSAMYLCASTLGPTLNTEAFFGQGTRLTVV.

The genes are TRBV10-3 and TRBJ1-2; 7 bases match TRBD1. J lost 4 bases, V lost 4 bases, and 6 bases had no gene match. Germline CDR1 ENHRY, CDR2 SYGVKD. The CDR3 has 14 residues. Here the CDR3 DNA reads TGTGCCATCAGTGGCACAGGGGACTCCTATGGCTACACCTTC. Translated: CAISGTGDSYGYTF.

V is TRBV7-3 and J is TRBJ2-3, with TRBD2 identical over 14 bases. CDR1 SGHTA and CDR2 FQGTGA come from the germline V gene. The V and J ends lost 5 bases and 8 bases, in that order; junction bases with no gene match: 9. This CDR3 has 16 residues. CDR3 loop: CASSPQGLAGEGTQYF. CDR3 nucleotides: TGTGCCAGCAGCCCCCAGGGACTAGCGGGAGAGGGTACGCAGTATTTT.

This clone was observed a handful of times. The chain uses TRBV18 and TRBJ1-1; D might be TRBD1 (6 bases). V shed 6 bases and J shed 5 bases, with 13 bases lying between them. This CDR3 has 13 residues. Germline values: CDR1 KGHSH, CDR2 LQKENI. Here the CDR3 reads CASSLQGRTEAFF. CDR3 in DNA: TGTGCCAGCTCGCTACAGGGTAGGACTGAAGCTTTCTTT. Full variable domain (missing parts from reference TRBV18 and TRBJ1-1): NAGVMQNPRHLVRRRGQEARLRCSPMKGHSHVYWYRQLPEEGLKFMVYLQKENIIDESGMPKERFSAEFPKEGPSILRIQQVVRGDSAAYFCASSLQGRTEAFFGQGTRLTVV.

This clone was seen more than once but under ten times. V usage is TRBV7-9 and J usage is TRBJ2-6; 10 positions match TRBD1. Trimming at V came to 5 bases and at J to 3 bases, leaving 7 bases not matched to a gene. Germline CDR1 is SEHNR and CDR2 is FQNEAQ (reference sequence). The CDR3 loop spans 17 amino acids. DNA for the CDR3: TGTGCCAGCAGCCCTGGACAGGGGGTAGATGGGGCCAACGTCCTGACTTTC. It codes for CASSPGQGVDGANVLTF.

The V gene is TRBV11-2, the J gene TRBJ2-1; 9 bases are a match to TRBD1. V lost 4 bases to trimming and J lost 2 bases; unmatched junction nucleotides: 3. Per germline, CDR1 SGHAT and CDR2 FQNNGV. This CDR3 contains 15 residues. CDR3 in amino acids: CASSSGQGPYNEQFF. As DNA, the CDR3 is TGTGCCAGCAGCTCGGGACAGGGTCCCTACAATGAGCAGTTCTTC.

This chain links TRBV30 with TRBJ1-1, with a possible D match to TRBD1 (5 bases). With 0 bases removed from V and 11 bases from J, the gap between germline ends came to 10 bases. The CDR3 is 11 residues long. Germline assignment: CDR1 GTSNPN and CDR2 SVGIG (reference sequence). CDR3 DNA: TGTGCCTGGAGTGTCGCGGGGGACGCTTTCTTT. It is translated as CAWSVAGDAFF.

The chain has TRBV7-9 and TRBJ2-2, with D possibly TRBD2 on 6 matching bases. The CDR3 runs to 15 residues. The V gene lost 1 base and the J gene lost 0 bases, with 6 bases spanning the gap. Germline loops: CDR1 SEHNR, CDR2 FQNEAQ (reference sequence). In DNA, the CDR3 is TGTGCCAGCAGCTTAGGACTAGCGAACACCGGGGAGCTGTTTTTT. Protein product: CASSLGLANTGELFF.

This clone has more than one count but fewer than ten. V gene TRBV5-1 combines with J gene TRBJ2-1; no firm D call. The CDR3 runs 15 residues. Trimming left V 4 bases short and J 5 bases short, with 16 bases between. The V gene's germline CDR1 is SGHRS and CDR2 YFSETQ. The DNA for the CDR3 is TGCGCCAGCAGCCTCGGGTCTGGCGCCAACAATGAGCAGTTCTTC. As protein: CASSLGSGANNEQFF.

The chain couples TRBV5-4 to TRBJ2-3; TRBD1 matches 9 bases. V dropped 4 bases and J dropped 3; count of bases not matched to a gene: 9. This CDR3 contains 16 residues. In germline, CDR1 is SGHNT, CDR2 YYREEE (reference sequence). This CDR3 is CASSPSQGARTDTQYF. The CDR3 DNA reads TGTGCCAGCAGCCCATCACAGGGGGCGCGGACAGATACGCAGTATTTT.

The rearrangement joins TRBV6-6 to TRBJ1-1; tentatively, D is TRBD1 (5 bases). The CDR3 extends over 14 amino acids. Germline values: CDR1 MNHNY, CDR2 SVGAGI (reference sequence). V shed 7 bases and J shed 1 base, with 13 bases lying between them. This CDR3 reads CASTPQVPNTEAFF. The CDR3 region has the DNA TGTGCCAGCACCCCACAGGTCCCGAACACTGAAGCTTTCTTT.

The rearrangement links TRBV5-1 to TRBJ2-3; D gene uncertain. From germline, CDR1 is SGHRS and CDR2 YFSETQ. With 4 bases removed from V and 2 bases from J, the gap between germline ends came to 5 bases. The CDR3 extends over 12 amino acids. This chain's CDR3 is CASSASTDTQYF. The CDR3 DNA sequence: TGCGCCAGCAGCGCGTCCACAGATACGCAGTATTTT. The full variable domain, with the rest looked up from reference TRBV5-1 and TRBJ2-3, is KAGVTQTPRYLIKTRGQQVTLSCSPISGHRSVSWYQQTPGQGLQFLFEYFSETQRNKGNFPGRFSGRQFSNSRSEMNVSTLELGDSALYLCASSASTDTQYFGPGTRLTVL.

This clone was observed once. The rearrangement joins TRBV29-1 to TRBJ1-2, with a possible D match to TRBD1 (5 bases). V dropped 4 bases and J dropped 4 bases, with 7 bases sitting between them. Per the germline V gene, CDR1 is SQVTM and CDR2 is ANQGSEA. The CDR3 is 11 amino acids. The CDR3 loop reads CSVGGLYGYTF. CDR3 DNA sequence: TGCAGCGTTGGGGGACTCTATGGCTACACCTTC.

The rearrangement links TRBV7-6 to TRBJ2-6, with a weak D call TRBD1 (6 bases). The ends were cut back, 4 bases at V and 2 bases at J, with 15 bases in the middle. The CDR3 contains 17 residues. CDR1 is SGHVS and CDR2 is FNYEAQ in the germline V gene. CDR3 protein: CASSSTFYRAGANVLTF. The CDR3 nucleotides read TGTGCCAGCAGCTCCACCTTCTACAGGGCTGGGGCCAACGTCCTGACTTTC.

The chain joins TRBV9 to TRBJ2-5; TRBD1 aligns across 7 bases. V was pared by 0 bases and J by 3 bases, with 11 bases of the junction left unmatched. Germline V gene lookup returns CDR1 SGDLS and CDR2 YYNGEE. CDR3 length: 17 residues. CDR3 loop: CASSVARDSLMEETQYF. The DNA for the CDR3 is TGTGCCAGCAGCGTAGCAAGGGACAGTCTGATGGAAGAGACCCAGTACTTC.

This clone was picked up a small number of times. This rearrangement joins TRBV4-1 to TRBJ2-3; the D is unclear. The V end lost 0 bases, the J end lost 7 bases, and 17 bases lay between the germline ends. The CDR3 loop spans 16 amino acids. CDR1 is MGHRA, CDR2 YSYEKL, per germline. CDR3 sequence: CASSQDGRVVGNTQYF. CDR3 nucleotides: TGCGCCAGCAGCCAAGATGGCCGGGTAGTCGGAAATACGCAGTATTTT.

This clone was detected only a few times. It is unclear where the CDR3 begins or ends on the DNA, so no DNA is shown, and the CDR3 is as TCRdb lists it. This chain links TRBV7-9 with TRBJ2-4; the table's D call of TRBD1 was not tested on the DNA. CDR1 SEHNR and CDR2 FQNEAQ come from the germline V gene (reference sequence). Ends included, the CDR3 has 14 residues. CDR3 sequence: CASSLSWGQGIKYF.

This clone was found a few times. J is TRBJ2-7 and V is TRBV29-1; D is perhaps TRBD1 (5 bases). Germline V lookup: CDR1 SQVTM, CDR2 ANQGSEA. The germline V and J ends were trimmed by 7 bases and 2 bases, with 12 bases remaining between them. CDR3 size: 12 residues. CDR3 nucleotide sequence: TGCAGCGGGCTTGGCAGGGCCTACGAGCAGTACTTC. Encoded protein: CSGLGRAYEQYF.

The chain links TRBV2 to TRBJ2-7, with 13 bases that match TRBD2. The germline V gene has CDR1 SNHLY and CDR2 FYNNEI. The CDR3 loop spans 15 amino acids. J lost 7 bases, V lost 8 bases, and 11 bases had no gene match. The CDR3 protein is CASLGLAGHWEEQYF. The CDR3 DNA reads TGTGCCAGCCTGGGACTAGCGGGACACTGGGAGGAGCAGTACTTC.

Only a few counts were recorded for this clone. The CDR3: CASSQADRASGEQYF. The CDR3 DNA reads as TGCGCCAGCAGCCAAGCGGACAGGGCGAGCGGCGAGCAGTACTTC. The chain couples TRBV4-1 to TRBJ2-7; 8 bases agree with TRBD1. V lost 1 base, J lost 6 bases, and 8 bases stayed unmatched. The CDR3 length is 15 residues. The germline CDR1 and CDR2 sequences are MGHRA and YSYEKL.

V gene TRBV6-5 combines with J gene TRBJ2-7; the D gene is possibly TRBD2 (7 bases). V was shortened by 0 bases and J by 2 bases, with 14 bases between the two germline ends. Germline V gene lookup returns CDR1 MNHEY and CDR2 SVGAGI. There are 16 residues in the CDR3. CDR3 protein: CASSYSGGAGAYEQYF. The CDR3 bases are TGTGCCAGCAGTTACTCGGGGGGGGCTGGCGCCTACGAGCAGTACTTC.